This TCR beta chain was identified during a study of blood T cell repertoires in COVID-19 (dated by TCRdb to about 2020). Turning to the overall study: The collaborator samples originated in the United States, Italy and Spain and spanned the acute and convalescent phases of COVID-19. The prospective study material was composed of cDNA or gDNA derived from T cells, B-cell-depleted T cells, or PBMCs. The sample metadata nearly always contained a de-identified subject ID, COVID-19 status, age in years and sex. The repertoires were made available in a free public database intended to serve as a resource for research on the immune response to SARS-CoV-2. The samples were drawn from two sources: the first 160 participants of the ongoing ImmuneRACE study, and 1,000 to 1,500 subjects contributed by 6 global collaborators. Subjects who had been exposed to COVID-19, were actively infected with it, or had recovered from it provided the deeply sampled blood TCRbeta repertoires that made up the dataset. Where available, HLA class I and class II types were taken from metadata supplied by the sample provider and were not determined by assay-based typing.

Results the study describes overall, beyond this receptor: The quantity of clinical and demographic metadata differed by source and by participant and was supplied without curation.

For this chain, trimming is 3 bases at the V end and 3 bases at the J end, and the number of junction bases without a gene match is 8. The germline V gene (reference sequence) provides CDR1 MNHEY and CDR2 SMNVEV. Spanning cysteine to phenylalanine, the CDR3 consists of 16 amino acids. The DNA shown is the 48-base CDR3, in frame from base 1. Each collaborating institution followed its own protocols to collect whole blood in K2EDTA tubes. Collaborator samples were shipped for TCRbeta analysis as frozen whole blood, isolated PBMCs, or DNA extracted from either sample type. Only a few counts were recorded for this clone. Its antigen is still unknown. No base qualities exist here, and no much larger clone lies one base off it. TCRbeta CDR3 regions were amplified from genomic DNA by means of the immunoSEQ Assay, a bias-controlled multiplex PCR. The authors' pipeline ran thus. Within the assay, amplification of reference gene primers was used to estimate how many nucleated cells each sample contained. Sequence reads were collapsed and filtered to measure the absolute abundance of every unique TCRbeta CDR3 rearrangement. For each sample, productive Simpson clonality was calculated as the square root of Simpson's diversity index across productive rearrangements. TCRdb carries this immuneACCESS record with in-frame sequences only. Its versions omit some clonotypes, under half of them owing to an unresolved V gene in the studies checked, with the rest unexplained. V, J and clone size derive from that table, while D and trimming were established from the DNA sequence. This sample is represented by 59,000 or so clones; 80% of them were singletons. Over 5.5% of the sample is taken by the ten largest.

In this chain, TRBV27 is recombined with TRBJ1-5; the junction holds 7 bases that match TRBD1. The specimen sequenced was peripheral blood. The receptor was isolated from a man in his sixties with acute or convalescent COVID-19. This receptor has the CDR3 CASSFRGGRNNQPQHF. The nucleotides are TGTGCCAGCAGTTTTAGAGGGGGCAGGAACAATCAGCCCCAGCATTTT.